A single sample gave rise to the 8 T cell receptor beta chains below, sequenced in a study of shared clonotypes between healthy human individuals. The method was immunoSEQ multiplex PCR; TCRdb's version includes in-frame clones alone and lacks a portion of them. The sample yields about 2.4 million clones, 93% seen once. Sequencing was done on a sample of naive CD4+ T cells from PBMCs. Subset noted: CD45RA+ positively selected. All receptors derive from a man aged 18 to 35 in good health. Some clones in this sample may be carry-over from other donors' samples.

V gene TRBV21-1 combines with J gene TRBJ2-7. TRBV21-1 is classified as a pseudogene. The CDR3 is 13 amino acids. CDR3 bases: TGTGCCAGCAGCGTAAGCACATACTACGAGCAGTACTTC. It is translated as CASSVSTYYEQYF.

The chain carries TRBV19 and TRBJ2-7, with 9 bases identical to TRBD2. CDR1 LNHDA and CDR2 SQIVND come from the germline V gene (reference sequence). V lost 6 bases and J lost 4; bases outside the gene matches: 7. This CDR3 is built from 14 residues. The CDR3 DNA reads TGTGCCAGTAGGGCGGGAGGGAGAGGATACGAGCAGTACTTC. It specifies CASRAGGRGYEQYF. Filled out from reference TRBV19 and TRBJ2-7, the complete variable domain reads DGGITQSPKYLFRKEGQNVTLSCEQNLNHDAMYWYRQDPGQGLRLIYYSQIVNDFQKGDIAEGYSVSREKKESFPLTVTSAQKNPTAFYLCASRAGGRGYEQYFGPGTRLTVT.

This chain uses TRBV28 with TRBJ2-3; 8 bases are shared with TRBD2. The CDR3 covers 15 residues. Germline V CDR1 and CDR2: MDHEN, SYDVKM. J gave up 3 bases and V 6 bases, and 8 bases lay outside the gene matches. CDR3 coding DNA: TGTGCCAGCAGCCGCCCGGGGGGGAGTACAGATACGCAGTATTTT. Protein product: CASSRPGGSTDTQYF.

The chain uses TRBV7-8 and TRBJ2-3; 8 bases agree with TRBD2. The V and J ends lost 5 bases and 2 bases, in that order; junction bases with no gene match: 3. From germline, CDR1 is SGHVS and CDR2 FQNEAQ. The CDR3 totals 14 residues. The CDR3 DNA sequence: TGTGCCAGCAGCCCTGGACTAGCCACAGATACGCAGTATTTT. Translated: CASSPGLATDTQYF.

The CDR3 DNA is TGCGCCAGCAGCTTGGAGGAGGCAGGGCGGGGAGGAAAACTGTTTTTT. Its translation: CASSLEEAGRGGKLFF. The genes are TRBV5-1 and TRBJ1-4; D is perhaps TRBD1 (5 bases). The CDR3 runs 16 residues. The germline V gene encodes CDR1 SGHRS and CDR2 YFSETQ. With 0 bases removed from V and 10 bases from J, the gap between germline ends came to 19 bases.

V and J are TRBV6-6 and TRBJ1-5; 8 positions match TRBD1. The CDR3 runs 15 residues. V trimming: 5 bases; J trimming: 4 bases; junction bases outside the gene matches: 7. The germline V gene encodes CDR1 MNHNY and CDR2 SVGAGI (reference sequence). Here the CDR3 DNA reads TGTGCCAGCAGTGGATCGACAGGGGTTAATCAGCCCCAGCATTTT. Protein: CASSGSTGVNQPQHF.

The rearrangement uses TRBV28 and TRBJ2-7, with 9 nucleotides matching TRBD2. The V and J ends lost 1 base and 4 bases, in that order; junction bases with no gene match: 8. Germline-derived CDR1 and CDR2 are MDHEN and SYDVKM. There are 16 residues in the CDR3. Written as DNA, the CDR3 is TGTGCCAGCAGTTTATTGTTGGCGGGAGGGCCTTACGAGCAGTACTTC. It translates to CASSLLLAGGPYEQYF.

The CDR3 DNA is TGTGCCAGCAGTTATAACGATATTACACCCCTCCACTTT. It encodes CASSYNDITPLHF. The J gene is TRBJ1-6, the V gene TRBV6-5; D call uncertain. V shed 3 bases and J shed 11 bases, with 11 bases lying between them. CDR3 length: 13 residues. Germline CDR1 MNHEY, CDR2 SVGAGI.